This T cell receptor (beta chain) was captured by sequencing in a study of blood T cell repertoires in COVID-19. Study overall: The samples span acute and convalescent COVID-19 from the United States, Italy and Spain. Sample material is recorded as cDNA or gDNA derived from T cells, B-cell-depleted T cells, or PBMCs.

The CDR3 loop spans 14 amino acids. V lost 5 bases and J 5 bases, leaving 16 bases between the germline ends. Germline V gene sequence: CDR1 MNHEY, CDR2 SMNVEV (reference sequence). In the authors' workflow: From reference gene primer amplification, estimates of nucleated cell counts were derived. Clones were sequenced by immunoSEQ multiplex PCR, and TCRdb holds only the in-frame ones, with some missing. That table furnishes V, J and clone size, whereas the DNA furnished D and trimming. The sample yields approximately 59,000 clones, about 84% seen once. The chain uses TRBV27 and TRBJ2-7; D perhaps matches TRBD2 (7 bases). Sequencing was done on a sample of peripheral blood. This TCR came from a man aged 35 to 55 with active COVID-19. Written as DNA, the CDR3 is TGTGCCAGCAGTCTAGGGGGGGCGCTCAACGAGCAGTACTTC. Translation: CASSLGGALNEQYF.